These 23 T cell receptor beta chains share one sample of origin, sequenced in a study of T-cell reconstitution after alpha-beta-depleted transplantation in children. Unique molecular identifiers tagged the TCRbeta library. TCRdb reanalysed the PCR reads using MiXCR and keeps one entry per CDR3 protein. The sample holds almost 400,000 distinct CDR3 sequences, roughly 22% seen once. The material sequenced was PBMCs from the stem cell graft donor, taken from the stem cell graft. The receptors shown here come from a human donor who donated a stem cell graft to a child with acute myeloid leukemia.

The V gene is TRBV4-3, the J gene TRBJ2-1; TRBD2 matches at 9 bases. J gave up 7 bases and V 1 base, and 11 bases lay outside the gene matches. This CDR3 region has 17 residues. Germline values: CDR1 LGHNA, CDR2 YSLEER. CDR3 protein: CASSQVLGSGRSNEQFF. The CDR3 nucleotides are TGCGCCAGCAGCCAAGTTCTTGGTAGCGGGAGATCGAATGAGCAGTTCTTC.

This clonotype was recorded a few times. The chain combines TRBV27 with TRBJ2-7, with 10 positions matching TRBD2. Trimming cost V 1 base and J 1 base; bases outside gene matches: 10. Per germline, CDR1 MNHEY and CDR2 SMNVEV (reference sequence). The CDR3 spans 18 residues. CDR3 DNA sequence: TGTGCCAGCAGTTTATATCCGGAACCGGGACTAGCGTCCTACGAGCAGTACTTC. This sequence encodes CASSLYPEPGLASYEQYF.

The table lists this clonotype with a few counts. This chain links TRBV3-1 with TRBJ1-4; D gene ambiguous. CDR1 and CDR2 (germline): LGHDT, YNNKEL (reference sequence). The CDR3 sequence is 12 residues long. Trimming removed 0 bases at V and 11 bases at J, with 7 bases between. Written as DNA, the CDR3 is TGTGCCAGCAGCCAAGAGGAAGTGAAACTGTTTTTT. It translates to CASSQEEVKLFF.

The chain couples TRBV6-2 or TRBV6-3 to TRBJ2-7; D is unclear. CDR3 size: 12 residues. From germline, CDR1 is MNHEY and CDR2 SVGEGT. Trimming pared 0 bases from V and 3 bases from J, leaving 3 bases between. CDR3 in amino acids: CASSYSNYEQYF. CDR3 nucleotide sequence: TGTGCCAGCAGTTACTCGAACTACGAGCAGTACTTC.

This sequence joins TRBV7-3 and TRBJ2-3, with D perhaps TRBD2 (5 bases). The CDR3 is 14 amino acids. The V and J ends lost 2 bases and 2 bases respectively, with 8 bases between them. Germline CDR1 SGHTA, CDR2 FQGTGA. The CDR3 here is CASSLAGDTDTQYF. In DNA, the CDR3 is TGTGCCAGCAGCTTAGCCGGGGACACAGATACGCAGTATTTT.

This chain uses TRBV7-9 with TRBJ1-1; a weak D match, TRBD1 (5 bases). The CDR3 is 15 residues long. The germline V gene encodes CDR1 SEHNR and CDR2 FQNEAQ (reference sequence). The germline V and J ends were trimmed by 5 bases and 3 bases, with 16 bases remaining between them. This CDR3 is CASSGRQFRDTEAFF. The DNA of the CDR3 is TGTGCCAGCAGCGGCCGACAGTTTAGAGACACTGAAGCTTTCTTT.

The genes are TRBV15 and TRBJ2-2; TRBD1 agrees at 8 bases. CDR1 is LNHNV and CDR2 is YYDKDF in the germline V gene (reference sequence). The J segment lost 4 bases and the V segment lost 3 bases, leaving 7 bases of the junction unmatched. The CDR3 sequence is 16 residues long. The CDR3 sequence: CATSRGPGGFTGELFF. The CDR3 DNA follows: TGTGCCACCAGCAGGGGTCCAGGGGGCTTCACCGGGGAGCTGTTTTTT.

This clonotype was detected many times. V usage is TRBV18 and J usage is TRBJ1-1; no firm D call. Trimming took off 1 base at V and 0 bases at J, with 12 bases between the two ends. Germline loops: CDR1 KGHSH, CDR2 LQKENI. The CDR3 sequence is 16 residues long. The chain's CDR3 is CASSPLDDPLNTEAFF. CDR3 coding DNA: TGTGCCAGCTCACCACTCGACGACCCCCTGAACACTGAAGCTTTCTTT.

This clonotype has ten or more counts. The chain recombines TRBV12-3 or TRBV12-4 with TRBJ2-1; 11 nucleotides agree with TRBD1. Unmatched junction bases numbered 11, after V lost 4 bases and J lost 15 bases. This CDR3 is 14 amino acids long. CDR3 bases: TGTGCCAGCAGTTCAACAGCCATGGACAGGGGGCCGTTCTTC. Translation gives CASSSTAMDRGPFF.

This clonotype was counted at least ten times. The chain links TRBV12-3 or TRBV12-4 to TRBJ2-3, with unresolved D. V gave up 3 bases and J gave up 5 bases, with 12 bases separating them. The length of the CDR3 is 14 residues. The CDR3 bases are TGTGCCAGCAGTTTCAGCGATACGGGAGATACGCAGTATTTT. It yields the protein CASSFSDTGDTQYF.

The V and J genes are TRBV27 and TRBJ2-7; D uncertain. V was cut by 4 bases and J by 4 bases, with 11 bases left in between. CDR1 is MNHEY and CDR2 is SMNVEV in the germline V gene (reference sequence). The CDR3 is 13 amino acids. The DNA for the CDR3 is TGTGCCAGCAGTTCCCTCGGAGTTTACGAGCAGTACTTC. Protein: CASSSLGVYEQYF.

The chain recombines TRBV20-1 with TRBJ2-1; 8 bases fit TRBD2. CDR1 and CDR2 (germline): DFQATT, SNEGSKA (reference sequence). The CDR3 is 16 residues long. J lost 2 bases, V lost 5 bases, and 11 bases had no gene match. CDR3 in DNA: TGCAGTGCTTCCCTACCGGGAGGGGTTACCTACAATGAGCAGTTCTTC. It is translated as CSASLPGGVTYNEQFF.

This clonotype came up many times. V gene TRBV20-1 combines with J gene TRBJ2-7; D is ambiguous. The CDR3 runs 14 residues. Germline V gene sequence: CDR1 DFQATT, CDR2 SNEGSKA (reference sequence). The V end lost 5 bases, the J end lost 5 bases, and 19 bases lay between the germline ends. The CDR3 DNA reads as TGCAGTGCTGTACAAGTTGGGGTGGTCCACGAGCAGTACTTC. This sequence encodes CSAVQVGVVHEQYF.

This chain connects TRBV7-6 to TRBJ2-2, with 7 positions matching TRBD1. After removal of 2 bases from V and 1 base from J, the junction contained 1 base not matched to a gene. This CDR3 is built from 15 residues. Germline CDR1 SGHVS, CDR2 FNYEAQ. The DNA of the CDR3 is TGTGCCAGCAGCTTACCAGGGGGGAACACCGGGGAGCTGTTTTTT. It specifies CASSLPGGNTGELFF.

V usage is TRBV27 and J usage is TRBJ2-3; possibly TRBD2 for D (5 bases). V was shortened by 6 bases and J by 1 base, with 11 bases between the two germline ends. CDR3 length equals 14 residues. CDR1 is MNHEY, CDR2 SMNVEV, per germline (reference sequence). The CDR3 is CASSAYSGTDTQYF. CDR3 bases: TGTGCCAGCAGCGCCTATAGCGGCACAGATACGCAGTATTTT.

The count of this clonotype is one. The chain links TRBV5-1 to TRBJ2-7, with TRBD2 identical over 10 bases. Germline CDR1 is SGHRS and CDR2 is YFSETQ. This CDR3 is 17 amino acids long. The V gene end was trimmed by 0 bases and the J gene end by 0 bases; junction bases not matched to a gene: 6. CDR3 loop: CASSLGVSGGSSYEQYF. The CDR3 nucleotides are TGCGCCAGCAGCTTGGGGGTTAGCGGGGGGAGCTCCTACGAGCAGTACTTC.

V and J are TRBV9 and TRBJ2-3, with 11 bases aligning to TRBD2. The germline gives CDR1 SGDLS, CDR2 YYNGEE. There are 17 residues in the CDR3. V lost 4 bases to trimming and J lost 0 bases; unmatched junction nucleotides: 7. The CDR3 nucleotides read TGTGCCAGCAGCCCCACTAGCGGGGGAGCTAGCACAGATACGCAGTATTTT. The encoded protein is CASSPTSGGASTDTQYF. The full variable domain, rest sourced from reference TRBV9 and TRBJ2-3, is DSGVTQTPKHLITATGQRVTLRCSPRSGDLSVYWYQQSLDQGLQFLIQYYNGEERAKGNILERFSAQQFPDLHSELNLSSLELGDSALYFCASSPTSGGASTDTQYFGPGTRLTVL.

The gene calls are TRBV6-5 and TRBJ2-1; D possibly uses TRBD1 or TRBD2 (5 bases each). V was shortened by 6 bases and J by 8 bases, with 11 bases between the two germline ends. This CDR3 comprises 12 residues. The germline gives CDR1 MNHEY, CDR2 SVGAGI. CDR3 amino acids: CASRFQGDEQFF. The CDR3 region has the DNA TGTGCCAGCAGGTTCCAGGGAGATGAGCAGTTCTTC.

This clonotype was detected a few times. The junction departs from germline at one end; a sequencing error may be responsible. The V call is TRBV6-4, the J call TRBJ2-2; possible D gene TRBD2, 6 bases. From germline, CDR1 is MRHNA and CDR2 SNTAGT. This CDR3 is 14 amino acids long. The CDR3 protein is CVSSRELGTGELFF. The CDR3 DNA follows: TGTGTCAGCTCACGGGAGTTGGGCACCGGGGAGCTGTTTTTT.

The rearrangement joins TRBV27 to TRBJ2-7; D might be TRBD2 (5 bases). CDR3 length equals 15 residues. Trimming pared 4 bases from V and 1 base from J, leaving 14 bases between. Germline CDR1 and CDR2: MNHEY and SMNVEV (reference sequence). The CDR3 sequence is CASSSGVWKSYEQYF. CDR3 nucleotides: TGTGCCAGCAGTTCCGGGGTGTGGAAATCCTACGAGCAGTACTTC.

The rearrangement links TRBV11-3 to TRBJ2-7, with no clear D. Trimming removed 3 bases at V and 5 bases at J, with 14 bases between. Germline CDR1 is SGHNT and CDR2 is YENEEA. This CDR3 is built from 14 residues. CDR3 sequence: CASSLPGNKDEQYF. Written as DNA, the CDR3 is TGTGCCAGCAGCTTGCCCGGAAATAAAGACGAGCAGTACTTC.

This clonotype was observed a handful of times. The CDR3 coding sequence is TGTGCCAGCAGCTACAGCCTCCGGGACATTCAAGAGACCCAGTACTTC. Translation gives CASSYSLRDIQETQYF. The genes are TRBV7-8 and TRBJ2-5; D perhaps matches TRBD1 (6 bases). Per germline, CDR1 SGHVS and CDR2 FQNEAQ. The CDR3 extends over 16 amino acids. V was cut by 4 bases and J by 2 bases, with 17 bases left in between.

This clonotype has a handful of counts. The chain employs TRBV7-2 and TRBJ2-1; the D gene is possibly TRBD2 (6 bases). The V gene's germline CDR1 is SGHTA and CDR2 FQGNSA. This CDR3 comprises 15 residues. The germline V and J ends were trimmed by 6 bases and 2 bases, with 14 bases remaining between them. The CDR3 loop reads CASSSGTHPYNEQFF. CDR3 coding DNA: TGTGCCAGCAGTTCCGGGACTCACCCCTACAATGAGCAGTTCTTC.